The subject of this entry is one TCR beta chain. The antigen is unknown. Other DNA sequences in this sample translate to the same CDR3. This specimen belongs to a study of shared clonotypes between healthy human individuals. The overall study: Per-donor plates numbered three CD4 naive, three CD4 memory, two CD8 naive and one CD8 memory.

Donors included only healthy HIV-negative adults lacking recent acute infections or vaccinations. Study results and caveats: In contrast to clonotypes shared by all four donors, non-shared clonotypes had lower generation probabilities.

Germline assignment: CDR1 MNHNS and CDR2 SASEGT. CDR3 length: 12 amino acids. The V gene lost 3 bases and the J gene lost 5 bases, with 6 bases spanning the gap. Profiling relied on immunoSEQ multiplex PCR, and the TCRdb table lists in-frame clones only, not all of them. The sample consists of some 1 million clones, 60% to 80% of them appearing once. V is TRBV6-1 and J is TRBJ2-3; tentatively, D is TRBD2 (6 bases). This receptor was obtained from a man aged 18 to 30 in good health. The source material was memory CD4+ T cells sorted from blood. As for subset: CD45RA-negative fraction. CDR3 DNA sequence: TGTGCCAGCAGTGAGCGGGGAGATACGCAGTATTTT. Its translation: CASSERGDTQYF.